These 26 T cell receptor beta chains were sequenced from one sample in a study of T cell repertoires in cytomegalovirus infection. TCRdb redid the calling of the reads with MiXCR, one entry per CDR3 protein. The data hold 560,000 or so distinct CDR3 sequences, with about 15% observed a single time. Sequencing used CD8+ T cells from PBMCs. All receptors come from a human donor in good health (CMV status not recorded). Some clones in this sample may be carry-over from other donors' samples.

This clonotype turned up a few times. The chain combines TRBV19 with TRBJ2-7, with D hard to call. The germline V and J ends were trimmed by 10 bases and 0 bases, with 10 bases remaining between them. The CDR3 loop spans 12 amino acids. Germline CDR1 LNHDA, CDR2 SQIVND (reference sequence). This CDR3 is CATQDGSYEQYF. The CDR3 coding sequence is TGTGCCACCCAGGACGGCTCCTACGAGCAGTACTTC.

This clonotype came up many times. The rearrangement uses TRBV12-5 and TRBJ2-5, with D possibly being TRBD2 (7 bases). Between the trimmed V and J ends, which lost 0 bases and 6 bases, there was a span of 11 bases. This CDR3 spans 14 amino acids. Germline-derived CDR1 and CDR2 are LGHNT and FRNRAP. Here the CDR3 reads CASGLVGGPKTQYF. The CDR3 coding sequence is TGTGCTAGTGGTTTGGTGGGGGGGCCCAAGACCCAGTACTTC.

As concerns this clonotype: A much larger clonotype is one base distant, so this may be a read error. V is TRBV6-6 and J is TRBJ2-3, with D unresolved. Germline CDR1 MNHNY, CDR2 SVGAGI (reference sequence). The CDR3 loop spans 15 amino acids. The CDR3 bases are TGTGCCAGCAGCCTAAACCCCGGTGGCACAGATACGCATTATTTT. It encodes CASSLNPGGTDTHYF.

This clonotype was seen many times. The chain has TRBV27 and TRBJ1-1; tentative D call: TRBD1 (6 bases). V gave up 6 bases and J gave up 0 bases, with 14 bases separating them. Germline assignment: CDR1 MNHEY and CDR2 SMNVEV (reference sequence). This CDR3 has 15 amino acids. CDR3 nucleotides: TGTGCCAGCAGAGCAGGGGAGCGTATGAACACTGAAGCTTTCTTT. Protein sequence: CASRAGERMNTEAFF.

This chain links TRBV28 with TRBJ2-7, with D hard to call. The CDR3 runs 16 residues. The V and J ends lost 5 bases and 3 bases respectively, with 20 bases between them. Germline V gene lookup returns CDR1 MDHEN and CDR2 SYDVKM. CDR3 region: CASSDSLNGWNYEQYF. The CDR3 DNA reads TGTGCCAGCAGTGATAGCCTCAATGGCTGGAACTACGAGCAGTACTTC.

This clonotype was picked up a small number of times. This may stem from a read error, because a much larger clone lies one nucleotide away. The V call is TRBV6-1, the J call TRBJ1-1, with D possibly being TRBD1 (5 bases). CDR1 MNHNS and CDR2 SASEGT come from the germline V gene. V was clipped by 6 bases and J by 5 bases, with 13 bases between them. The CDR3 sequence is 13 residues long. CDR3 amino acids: CASSPPEGTEAFF. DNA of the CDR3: TGTGCCAGCAGCCCCCCGGAGGGGACTGAAGCTTTCTTT.

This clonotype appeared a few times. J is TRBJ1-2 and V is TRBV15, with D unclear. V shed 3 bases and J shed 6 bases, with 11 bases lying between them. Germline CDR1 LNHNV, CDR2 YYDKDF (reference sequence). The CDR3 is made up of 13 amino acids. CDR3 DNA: TGTGCCACCAGCAGGGCCGGGAGGGATGGCTACACCTTC. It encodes CATSRAGRDGYTF.

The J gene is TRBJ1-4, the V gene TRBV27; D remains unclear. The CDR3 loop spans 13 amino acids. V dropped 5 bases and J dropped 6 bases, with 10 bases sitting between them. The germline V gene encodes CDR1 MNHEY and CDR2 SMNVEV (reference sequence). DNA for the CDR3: TGTGCCAGCAGTATGCGACCGCATGAAAAACTGTTTTTT. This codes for CASSMRPHEKLFF.

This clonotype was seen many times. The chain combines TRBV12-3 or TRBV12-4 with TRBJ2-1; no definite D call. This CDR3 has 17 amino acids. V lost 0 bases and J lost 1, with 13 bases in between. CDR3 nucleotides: TGTGCCAGCAGTTTAGCGTTCTACCCAGGATCCTACAATGAGCAGTTCTTC. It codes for CASSLAFYPGSYNEQFF.

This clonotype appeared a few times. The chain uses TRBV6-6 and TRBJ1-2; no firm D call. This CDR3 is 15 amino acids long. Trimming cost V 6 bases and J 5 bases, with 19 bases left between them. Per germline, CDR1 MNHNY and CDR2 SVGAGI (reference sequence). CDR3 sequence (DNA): TGTGCCAGCAGCCCTTCGAAGGCGCGGCTATATGGCTACACCTTC. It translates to CASSPSKARLYGYTF.

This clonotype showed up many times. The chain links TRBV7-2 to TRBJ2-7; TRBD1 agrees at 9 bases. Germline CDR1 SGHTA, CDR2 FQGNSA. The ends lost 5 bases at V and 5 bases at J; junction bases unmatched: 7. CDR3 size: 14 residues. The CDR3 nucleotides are TGTGCCAGCAGCACGGGACAGGGTAACGACGAGCAGTACTTC. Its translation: CASSTGQGNDEQYF.

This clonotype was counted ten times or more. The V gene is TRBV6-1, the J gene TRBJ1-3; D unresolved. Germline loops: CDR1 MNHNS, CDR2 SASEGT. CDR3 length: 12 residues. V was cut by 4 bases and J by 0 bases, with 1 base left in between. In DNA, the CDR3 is TGTGCCAGCAGTGTCTCTGGAAACACCATATATTTT. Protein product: CASSVSGNTIYF.

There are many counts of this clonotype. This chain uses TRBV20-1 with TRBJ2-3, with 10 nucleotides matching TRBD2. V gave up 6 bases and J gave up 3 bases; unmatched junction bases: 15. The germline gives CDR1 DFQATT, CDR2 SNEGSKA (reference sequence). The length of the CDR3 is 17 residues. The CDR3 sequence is CSAHSGSGGGVTDTQYF. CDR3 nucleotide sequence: TGCAGTGCCCACTCCGGGAGCGGGGGGGGTGTGACAGATACGCAGTATTTT.

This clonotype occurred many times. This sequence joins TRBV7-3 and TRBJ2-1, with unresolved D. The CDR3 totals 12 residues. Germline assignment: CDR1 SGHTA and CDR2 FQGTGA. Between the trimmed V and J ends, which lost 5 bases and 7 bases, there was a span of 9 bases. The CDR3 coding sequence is TGTGCCAGCAGCCCGGAGACGAATGAGCAGTTCTTC. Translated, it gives CASSPETNEQFF.

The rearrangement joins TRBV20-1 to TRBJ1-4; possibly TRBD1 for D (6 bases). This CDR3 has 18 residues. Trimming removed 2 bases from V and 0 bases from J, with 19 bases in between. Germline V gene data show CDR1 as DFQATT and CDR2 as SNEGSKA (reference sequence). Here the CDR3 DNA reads TGCAGTGCTAGAAACGACCTCACGGGGGGCACAACTAATGAAAAACTGTTTTTT. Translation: CSARNDLTGGTTNEKLFF.

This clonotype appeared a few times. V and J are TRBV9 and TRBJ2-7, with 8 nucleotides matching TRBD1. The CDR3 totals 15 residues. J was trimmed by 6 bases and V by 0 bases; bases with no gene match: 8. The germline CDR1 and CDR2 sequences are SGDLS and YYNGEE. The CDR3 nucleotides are TGTGCCAGCAGCGTAGAGTGGGGACAGGTGGCCGAGCAGTACTTC. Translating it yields CASSVEWGQVAEQYF.

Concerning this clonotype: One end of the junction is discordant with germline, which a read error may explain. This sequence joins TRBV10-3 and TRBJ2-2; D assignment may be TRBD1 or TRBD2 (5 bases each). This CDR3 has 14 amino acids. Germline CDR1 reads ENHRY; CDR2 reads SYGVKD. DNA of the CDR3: TGTGCCATCAGTGCCAGAACCGGGACCGGGGTGCTGTTTTTT. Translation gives CAISARTGTGVLFF.

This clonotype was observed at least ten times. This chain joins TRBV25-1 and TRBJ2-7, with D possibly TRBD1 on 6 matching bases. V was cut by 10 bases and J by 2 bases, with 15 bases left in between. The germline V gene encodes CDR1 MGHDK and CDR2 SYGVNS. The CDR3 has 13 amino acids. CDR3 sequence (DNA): TGTGCCACCGCTCAGGGGCCGGCCTACGAGCAGTACTTC. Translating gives CATAQGPAYEQYF.

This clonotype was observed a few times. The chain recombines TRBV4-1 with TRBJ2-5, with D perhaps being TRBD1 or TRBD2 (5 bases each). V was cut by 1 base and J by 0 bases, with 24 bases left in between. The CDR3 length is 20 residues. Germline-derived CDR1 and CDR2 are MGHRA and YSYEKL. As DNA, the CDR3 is TGCGCCAGCAGCCAAGTAGTAGGGTTTTACGGCCAGGGAGACCAAGAGACCCAGTACTTC. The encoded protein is CASSQVVGFYGQGDQETQYF.

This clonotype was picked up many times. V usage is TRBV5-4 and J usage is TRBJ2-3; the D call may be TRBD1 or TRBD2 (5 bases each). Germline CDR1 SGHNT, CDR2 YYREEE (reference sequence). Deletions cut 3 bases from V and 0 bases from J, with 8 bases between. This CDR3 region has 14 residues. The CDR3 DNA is TGTGCCAGCAGCTCGTGGGACAGCACAGATACGCAGTATTTT. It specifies CASSSWDSTDTQYF.

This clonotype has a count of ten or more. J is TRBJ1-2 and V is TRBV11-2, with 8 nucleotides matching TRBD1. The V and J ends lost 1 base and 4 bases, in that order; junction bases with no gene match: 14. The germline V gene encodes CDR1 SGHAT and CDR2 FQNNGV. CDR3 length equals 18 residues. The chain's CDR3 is CASSLVSGTGLLSYGYTF. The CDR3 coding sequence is TGTGCCAGCAGCTTAGTATCAGGGACAGGATTGTTGAGCTATGGCTACACCTTC.

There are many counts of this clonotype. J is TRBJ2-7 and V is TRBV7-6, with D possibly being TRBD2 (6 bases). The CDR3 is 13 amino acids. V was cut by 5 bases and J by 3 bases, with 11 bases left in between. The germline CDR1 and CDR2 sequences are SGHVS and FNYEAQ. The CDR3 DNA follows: TGTGCCAGCAGCCTTGGGACTTACTACGAGCAGTACTTC. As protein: CASSLGTYYEQYF.

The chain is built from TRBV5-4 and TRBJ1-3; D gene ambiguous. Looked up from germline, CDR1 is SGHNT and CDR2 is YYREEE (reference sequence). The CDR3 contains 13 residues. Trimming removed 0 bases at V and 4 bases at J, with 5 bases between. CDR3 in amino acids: CASSLAGGNTIYF. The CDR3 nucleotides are TGTGCCAGCAGCTTGGCGGGGGGAAACACCATATATTTT. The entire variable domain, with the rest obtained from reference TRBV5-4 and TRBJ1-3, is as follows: ETGVTQSPTHLIKTRGQQVTLRCSSQSGHNTVSWYQQALGQGPQFIFQYYREEENGRGNFPPRFSGLQFPNYSSELNVNALELDDSALYLCASSLAGGNTIYFGEGSWLTVV.

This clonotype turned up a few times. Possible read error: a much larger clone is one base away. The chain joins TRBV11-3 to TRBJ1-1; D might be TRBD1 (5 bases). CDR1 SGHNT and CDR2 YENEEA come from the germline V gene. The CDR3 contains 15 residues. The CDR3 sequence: CASSLNAGLRTVAFF. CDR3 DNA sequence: TGTGCCAGCAGCTTAAACGCAGGGTTGAGGACTGTAGCTTTCTTT.

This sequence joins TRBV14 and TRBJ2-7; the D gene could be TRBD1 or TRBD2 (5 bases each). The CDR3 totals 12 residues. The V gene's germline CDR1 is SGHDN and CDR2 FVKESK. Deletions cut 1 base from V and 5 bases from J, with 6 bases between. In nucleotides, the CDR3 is TGTGCCAGCAGCCAAGGGGGACACGAGCAGTACTTC. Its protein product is CASSQGGHEQYF.

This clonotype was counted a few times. The CDR3 nucleotides are TGTGCCAGCAGTTTATCGCGGGGACCCAATCAGCCCCAGCATTTT. Its protein product is CASSLSRGPNQPQHF. The chain recombines TRBV27 with TRBJ1-5, with TRBD1 as a possible D gene (5 bases). V dropped 0 bases and J dropped 3 bases, with 9 bases sitting between them. CDR1 is MNHEY, CDR2 SMNVEV, per germline (reference sequence). The CDR3 is made up of 15 amino acids.